This TCR beta chain was recovered during a study of regulatory T cells in long-lasting Graves disease. Study-wide background: Graves' patients diagnosed newly had used antithyroid drugs under 3 months.

Time point given: newly diagnosed GD, antithyroid drugs for less than 3 months. From PBMCs, RNA was extracted and then used to make the TCR library. V trimming: 6 bases; J trimming: 4 bases; junction bases outside the gene matches: 12. Germline V gene sequence: CDR1 MNHNS, CDR2 SASEGT. This CDR3 is 15 amino acids long. This clonotype was detected ten times or more. Libraries of TCR beta came from iRepertoire HTBI primers plus Arm-PCR of CDR3 regions. TCRdb itself ran the multiplex PCR reads through MiXCR, one entry per CDR3 protein. The table lists 440,000 or so distinct CDR3 sequences, less than 20% of them singletons. In addition, the sample was reused for a study of T cells in Graves' hyperthyroidism and ophthalmopathy.

This clonotype was sampled from a woman in her twenties or thirties with Graves disease. This chain links TRBV6-1 with TRBJ2-7, with 7 bases lining up with TRBD1. Sequences were derived from peripheral blood mononuclear cells (PBMCs), sampled at new diagnosis, from a patient treated with antithyroid drugs. This CDR3 is CASSPGQLSGYEQYF. In nucleotides, the CDR3 is TGTGCCAGCAGCCCGGGACAGTTGAGTGGGTACGAGCAGTACTTC.